This T cell receptor beta chain was documented in a study of blood T cell repertoires in COVID-19. Looking at the study overall: The samples span acute and convalescent COVID-19 from the United States, Italy and Spain.

Only one count was recorded for this clone. Those enrolled in Seattle joined during active infection and were followed longitudinally afterward. This table comes from immunoSEQ multiplex PCR, and its TCRdb copy is limited to in-frame clones, with some not included. The profile shows fewer than 90,000 clones, approximately 80% of them singletons. This CDR3 comprises 13 residues. V was pared by 8 bases and J by 3 bases, with 7 bases of the junction left unmatched. Germline CDR1 is LNHDA and CDR2 is SQIVND (reference sequence). The clonotype comes from a man in his sixties with COVID-19, enrolled during active disease. The sample was peripheral blood. The J gene is TRBJ2-7, the V gene TRBV19; 7 bases map to TRBD2. CDR3 region: CASGDYAGYEQYF. The CDR3 coding sequence is TGTGCCAGTGGGGACTATGCAGGCTACGAGCAGTACTTC.